Listed below are T cell receptor beta chains from one sample, sequenced in a study of cytomegalovirus exposure and HLA in healthy donors. Clones were read by immunoSEQ multiplex PCR, and TCRdb kept only the in-frame ones, dropping some. The sample records roughly 110,000 clones, roughly 80% being singletons. The source material was PBMCs. All receptors derive from a man aged 60-69 years in good health and CMV-seronegative. Each CDR3 is given with its conserved first and last residue. A D gene is named only where the DNA matches it firmly. The size field is filled for only some rows; it gives once, few, many or a size class.

d_gene	v_gene	abundance	j_gene	CDR3nt	CDR3aa
TRBD1	TRBV2	few	TRBJ1-5	TGTGCCAGCAGTGTAGGACAGGGGCAGCCCCAGCATTTT	CASSVGQGQPQHF
TRBD2	TRBV7-2	few	TRBJ2-1	TGTGCCAGCAGCTTAGTAGGCGGGGGGAGCTCCTACAATGAGCAGTTCTTC	CASSLVGGGSSYNEQFF
TRBD2	TRBV5-1	-	TRBJ2-1	TGCGCCAGCAGCCCAGGACTAGCGGGGGGGATGTACAATGAGCAGTTCTTC	CASSPGLAGGMYNEQFF
-	TRBV5-1	-	TRBJ2-3	TGCGCCAGCAGCTCGGCGGGGCTTAACACAGATACGCAGTATTTT	CASSSAGLNTDTQYF
TRBD1	TRBV29-1	-	TRBJ2-7	TGCAGCGTTGATGGCCAGGGGGCGGGCGAGCAGTACTTC	CSVDGQGAGEQYF
-	TRBV2	once	TRBJ1-6	TGTGCCAGCAGCGGCGGGATTGATAATTCACCCCTCCACTTT	CASSGGIDNSPLHF
-	TRBV4-1	-	TRBJ2-4	TGCGCCAGCAGCCAAGAGGGGCGACAGGTCTTAGCCAAAAACATTCAGTACTTC	CASSQEGRQVLAKNIQYF
TRBD1	TRBV5-1	-	TRBJ1-6	TGCGCCAGCAGCTTGGAGGCAGGGGGTAATTCACCCCTCCACTTT	CASSLEAGGNSPLHF
TRBD2	TRBV5-1	-	TRBJ2-3	TGCGCCAGCAGCTTGCTTATTACTAGCGGGGGGCCTAGCACAGATACGCAGTATTTT	CASSLLITSGGPSTDTQYF
-	TRBV6-7	few	TRBJ2-7	TGTGCCAGCAGTTACTCGAAACAGTACGAGCAGTACTTC	CASSYSKQYEQYF
TRBD2	TRBV2	few	TRBJ2-1	TGTGCCAGCAGGCGGGGGGGCGTCTACAATGAGCAGTTCTTC	CASRRGGVYNEQFF
-	TRBV28	few	TRBJ1-3	TGTGCCAGCACCCGGGGAGGGTTAGGTGGAAACACCATATATTTT	CASTRGGLGGNTIYF
-	TRBV19	-	TRBJ1-1	TGTGCCAGTAATACTGTGAACACTGAAGCTTTCTTT	CASNTVNTEAFF
TRBD1	TRBV7-3	-	TRBJ1-1	TGTGCCAGCAGCTTAACCCACGGACAGGCCACTGAAGCTTTCTTT	CASSLTHGQATEAFF
-	TRBV4-3	-	TRBJ1-4	TGCGCCAGCAGCCAAGGTTACAGAAAACCTAATGAAAAACTGTTTTTT	CASSQGYRKPNEKLFF
-	TRBV5-1	-	TRBJ1-6	TGCGCCAGCAGCTTGGAGTCAGGAACGTTGAATTCACCCCTCCACTTT	CASSLESGTLNSPLHF
-	TRBV7-8	once	TRBJ2-6	TGTGCCAGCAGCTTCAGTATTGGTGGGGCCAACGTCCTGACTTTC	CASSFSIGGANVLTF
-	TRBV18	-	TRBJ1-1	TGTGCCAGCTCCCCCAAGCAGGGACAATCTGAAGCTTTCTTT	CASSPKQGQSEAFF
-	TRBV9	-	TRBJ2-1	TGTGCCAGCAGCGGGAGGCAGGTGGCAGGTCGGTCCCACAATGAGCAGTTCTTC	CASSGRQVAGRSHNEQFF
TRBD1	TRBV29-1	-	TRBJ1-2	TGCAGCGTTGTCCGGGACAGGGGAAACTACGGCTACACCTTC	CSVVRDRGNYGYTF
TRBD1	TRBV4-2	-	TRBJ2-7	TGTGCCAGCAGCCAAGAGCCAGGGGGCGACGAGCAGTACTTC	CASSQEPGGDEQYF
-	TRBV5-4	-	TRBJ2-6	TGTGCCAGCAGCTTCCCAGGGGCTGGGGCCAACGTCCTGACTTTC	CASSFPGAGANVLTF
TRBD1	TRBV7-2	few	TRBJ2-7	TGTGCCAGCAGCTTAAAATGGGGGACAGGGTACTACGAGCAGTACTTC	CASSLKWGTGYYEQYF
TRBD1	TRBV25-1	-	TRBJ1-1	TGTGCCAGCAGAGATACGACAGGGGGCGCGACTGAAGCTTTCTTT	CASRDTTGGATEAFF
TRBD1	TRBV7-2	once	TRBJ1-4	TGTGCCAGCAGCTTTAGACAGGGTGGGGCTAGTGAAAAACTGTTTTTT	CASSFRQGGASEKLFF
-	TRBV28	-	TRBJ1-2	TGTGCCAGCACCAACCCCATGAAAGGGAGCTATGGCTACACCTTC	CASTNPMKGSYGYTF
-	TRBV5-1	once	TRBJ1-1	TGCGCCAGCAGCCTACGGGTCCTCACCTTGGGCACTGAAGCTTTCTTT	CASSLRVLTLGTEAFF
-	TRBV7-9	-	TRBJ2-3	TGTGCCAGCAGGAAGGGGGATACGCAGTATTTT	CASRKGDTQYF
TRBD1	TRBV6-1	-	TRBJ2-7	TGTGCCAGCAGTGCGGGACAGAACTACGAGCAGTACTTC	CASSAGQNYEQYF
-	TRBV28	-	TRBJ1-6	TGTGCCAGCTCAGTTTCGGGTATCACGGACATATATGAATCACCCCTCCACTTT	CASSVSGITDIYESPLHF
-	TRBV7-3	-	TRBJ1-2	TGTGCCAGCACCTTCGCCCTATATGGCTACACCTTC	CASTFALYGYTF
-	TRBV19	-	TRBJ2-7	TGTGCCAGTAGTGACCGCGGAATGATGGGCGAGCAGTACTTC	CASSDRGMMGEQYF
-	TRBV7-9	-	TRBJ1-2	TGTGCCAGCAGCAAAACAGAGAATGGCTACACCTTC	CASSKTENGYTF
-	TRBV7-2	few	TRBJ2-5	TGTGCCAGCAACCCGGGTGAGCAACACCAAGAGACCCAGTACTTC	CASNPGEQHQETQYF
-	TRBV7-9	-	TRBJ2-1	TGTGCCAGCAGCCTACGAGGGAATGAGCAGTTCTTC	CASSLRGNEQFF
-	TRBV21-1	-	TRBJ1-5	TGTGCCAGCAGCAAAGACGCAGGGAAGTGCAATCAGCCCCAGCATTTT	CASSKDAGKCNQPQHF
-	TRBV6-6	few	TRBJ2-6	TGTGCCAGCACGCCCCTGAGCTCTGGGGCCAACGTCCTGACTTTC	CASTPLSSGANVLTF
-	TRBV9	few	TRBJ2-2	TGTGCCAGCAGCCCACTCACCGGGGAGCTGTTTTTT	CASSPLTGELFF